This TCR beta chain was profiled in a study of cytomegalovirus exposure and HLA in healthy donors. Data came from immunoSEQ multiplex PCR; TCRdb stores just in-frame clones and leaves some out. The data hold 250,000 to 350,000 clones, with roughly 88% observed a single time. Germline loops: CDR1 MDHEN, CDR2 SYDVKM. The junction had 8 bases not matched to a gene; V was cut back by 3 bases and J by 4 bases. CDR3 length equals 15 residues. The source material was PBMCs. The clonotype originates from a young woman in good health and CMV-seronegative. The chain employs TRBV28 and TRBJ1-1, with 7 positions matching TRBD1. The CDR3 coding sequence is TGTGCCAGCAGTTTCCCACAGGGGTTCGGCACTGAAGCTTTCTTT. Residues: CASSFPQGFGTEAFF.